This T cell receptor beta chain was profiled in a study of Ad26.COV2.S vaccination and SARS-CoV-2 variants (dated by TCRdb to 2020 to 2023). Context from the whole study: Vaccine-arm donors were drawn from COV1001, a multicentre, randomized, double-blind, placebo-controlled phase I-IIa trial of Ad26.COV2.S in healthy adults. A total of approximately 30 samples were included in the TCR-sequenced set, comprising roughly 19 Ad26.COV2.S vaccine recipients, 5 placebo recipients and 8 SARS-CoV-2 convalescent individuals. Participants in the trial were split at random into five groups of five each, receiving low-dose or high-dose Ad26.COV2.S once or twice, or else placebo on both occasions. Ad26.COV2.S was given intramuscularly at 5x10^10 or 1x10^11 viral particles, as a single shot or as two shots 56 days apart. TCRbeta repertoire sequencing served as the tool for gauging how specific and how broad the SARS-CoV-2-reactive T cell receptors were following Ad26.COV2.S vaccination. Investigators remained blinded to trial group allocation during experiments and outcome assessment. What the authors observed across the whole study: After vaccination, substantial breadth of spike-specific CD8+ and CD4+ T cell responses was reported. Compared with placebo recipients, Ad26.COV2.S recipients showed higher spike-specific TCR breadth (P = 0.0014). It was noted by the authors that total T cell responses may have been underestimated by the TCR breadth and depth analyses. Non-spike TCR breadth was comparable between vaccine and placebo recipients, consistent with the vaccine containing only spike. The study was not powered to compare responses between vaccine doses or regimens.

The CDR3 sequence holds 16 residues, the cysteine and phenylalanine included. The entry retains the CDR3 DNA only, 48 bases that are in frame from base 1. From a lookup of the germline V gene (reference sequence), CDR1 and CDR2 are LNHDA and SQIVND. V is shortened by 3 bases, J by 7 bases, and the region joining them spans 22 bases. Concerning this clone itself: What this receptor recognizes is not known. Base qualities are not recorded, but no much larger clone differs from it by a single base.

The treatment or condition label for this specimen denotes: some 20 received Ad26.COV2.S at low or high dose, single or two shots; 5 received placebo; per-sample allocation not given. For vaccine and placebo recipients, the sequenced repertoires came from samples collected on day 63 after the first injection. Between 29 July and 7 August 2020, Cohort 1b enrolled 20 to 30 adults aged 18-55 years at one site in Boston, USA. Ad26.COV2.S was a replication-incompetent adenovirus type 26 vector expressing a prefusion-stabilized SARS-CoV-2 spike protein from the original Wuhan strain. TCRbeta CDR3 regions were sequenced with the immunoSEQ Assay. After extraction, genomic DNA underwent amplification by bias-controlled multiplex PCR, followed by high-throughput sequencing. Concerning the study's data processing: To quantify the absolute abundance of every unique TCRbeta CDR3 region, sequences were collapsed and filtered. T cell fraction was estimated by normalizing TCRbeta template counts to usable DNA, with usable DNA measured through amplification of reference genes found in all nucleated cells. Repertoire TCRs were annotated as SARS-CoV-2-specific by exact matching of V gene, CDR3 amino acid sequence and J gene to a known reactive TCR set. The reference SARS-CoV-2 TCR set was obtained from MIRA and was filtered for enrichment in COVID-19-positive ImmuneCODE repertoires, whereby public or cross-reactive TCRs were removed. Drawing on the MIRA antigens, annotated TCRs were analysed further at the level of specific ORF or position within ORF. Breadth was defined as annotated unique rearrangements over total unique productive rearrangements; depth was the summed frequency of those rearrangements. TCR breadth was compared between groups using two-sided Wilcoxon rank-sum tests. TCRdb provides this immuneACCESS table in a form limited to in-frame rearrangements. Some clones are lacking; in checked studies, under half of them reflect an unresolved V gene, and why the rest are absent is not known. V, J and clone size are taken as reported in that table, and D and trimming were inferred from the DNA itself. The sample table shows some 350,000 clones, and 70% to 90% are seen once. The leading ten clones occupy roughly 3.1% of the sample.

The source was peripheral blood, collected in a trial of Ad26.COV2.S vaccine versus placebo. The receptor comes from a person between 18 and 65 years old who received the Ad26.COV2.S COVID-19 vaccine or a placebo. The chain was built from TRBV19 and TRBJ2-7, with the D call tentatively TRBD1 or TRBD2, each fitting 5 bases. CDR3 sequence: CASSISGGPPLGEQYF. The nucleotide sequence is given as TGTGCCAGTAGTATCTCTGGGGGACCACCCCTAGGAGAGCAGTACTTC. Where the CDR3 stops, the reference TRBV19 and TRBJ2-7 genes take over; the full variable domain is DGGITQSPKYLFRKEGQNVTLSCEQNLNHDAMYWYRQDPGQGLRLIYYSQIVNDFQKGDIAEGYSVSREKKESFPLTVTSAQKNPTAFYLCASSISGGPPLGEQYFGPGTRLTVT.